A selection of T cell receptor beta chains follows, all from one sample in a study of T cells after yellow fever vaccination. Using its own MiXCR run on the 5' RACE reads, TCRdb lists one record per CDR3 protein. The sample contains nearly 350,000 distinct CDR3 sequences, around 8.1% of which appear only once. The source was PBMCs, collected 35 to 50 days after the first yellow fever vaccination. The receptors here all came from a man between 18 and 35 years old who received the YFV17D yellow fever vaccine. Both conserved end residues are part of each CDR3. The order of the fields is J gene, V gene, clone size, D gene, CDR3 length, CDR3 protein, CDR3 DNA. D genes are given only for firm matches. The size entry is marked missing in some rows and otherwise reads once, few, many or a size class.

J gene: TRBJ2-5; V gene: TRBV19; clone size: .; D gene: .; CDR3 length: 14; CDR3 protein: CASSPRTFQETQYF; CDR3 DNA: TGTGCCAGTAGTCCCCGGACATTCCAAGAGACCCAGTACTTC
J gene: TRBJ2-3; V gene: TRBV5-1; clone size: many; D gene: .; CDR3 length: 15; CDR3 protein: CASSLGGKSTDTQYF; CDR3 DNA: TGCGCCAGCAGCTTGGGGGGCAAGAGCACAGATACGCAGTATTTT
J gene: TRBJ2-1; V gene: TRBV1; clone size: few; D gene: .; CDR3 length: 18; CDR3 protein: CTSSQDRGSGGPYNEQFF; CDR3 DNA: TGCACCAGCAGCCAAGATCGAGGTAGCGGGGGACCATACAATGAGCAGTTCTTC
J gene: TRBJ2-3; V gene: TRBV12-3/TRBV12-4; clone size: few; D gene: .; CDR3 length: 14; CDR3 protein: CASSFLGFTDTQYF; CDR3 DNA: TGTGCCAGCAGTTTTTTGGGGTTCACAGATACGCAGTATTTT
J gene: TRBJ1-3; V gene: TRBV14; clone size: .; D gene: .; CDR3 length: 14; CDR3 protein: CASSQGDFGNTIYF; CDR3 DNA: TGTGCCAGCAGCCAAGGGGATTTTGGAAACACCATATATTTT
J gene: TRBJ2-4; V gene: TRBV12-3/TRBV12-4; clone size: many; D gene: .; CDR3 length: 13; CDR3 protein: CASSFLAKNIQYF; CDR3 DNA: TGTGCCAGCAGTTTTCTAGCCAAAAACATTCAGTACTTC
J gene: TRBJ2-3; V gene: TRBV5-1; clone size: .; D gene: .; CDR3 length: 14; CDR3 protein: CASSPITSTDTQYF; CDR3 DNA: TGCGCCAGCAGCCCAATTACTAGCACAGATACGCAGTATTTT
J gene: TRBJ2-7; V gene: TRBV11-2; clone size: .; D gene: .; CDR3 length: 15; CDR3 protein: CASSRGGSIAREQYF; CDR3 DNA: TGTGCCAGCAGCCGCGGGGGCTCCATCGCCCGCGAGCAGTACTTC
J gene: TRBJ1-5; V gene: TRBV7-9; clone size: few; D gene: .; CDR3 length: 14; CDR3 protein: CASSLGVGYQPQHF; CDR3 DNA: TGTGCCAGCAGCTTAGGGGTTGGGTATCAGCCCCAGCATTTT
J gene: TRBJ2-3; V gene: TRBV5-1; clone size: .; D gene: .; CDR3 length: 15; CDR3 protein: CASSSGLASRDTQYF; CDR3 DNA: TGCGCCAGCAGCTCGGGACTCGCGTCTAGGGATACGCAGTATTTT
J gene: TRBJ2-2; V gene: TRBV20-1; clone size: .; D gene: .; CDR3 length: 17; CDR3 protein: CSATGLGLDQNTGELFF; CDR3 DNA: TGCAGTGCCACCGGCCTAGGGCTAGACCAGAACACCGGGGAGCTGTTTTTT
J gene: TRBJ1-2; V gene: TRBV5-5; clone size: few; D gene: .; CDR3 length: 13; CDR3 protein: CASSAWTEYGYTF; CDR3 DNA: TGTGCCAGCAGCGCCTGGACGGAATATGGCTACACCTTC
J gene: TRBJ1-1; V gene: TRBV7-9; clone size: .; D gene: .; CDR3 length: 15; CDR3 protein: CASSKTGQMNTEAFF; CDR3 DNA: TGTGCCAGCAGCAAAACCGGGCAGATGAACACTGAAGCTTTCTTT
J gene: TRBJ1-3; V gene: TRBV4-3; clone size: .; D gene: .; CDR3 length: 16; CDR3 protein: CASSQDGQSSGNTIYF; CDR3 DNA: TGCGCCAGCAGCCAAGACGGACAGAGCTCTGGAAACACCATATATTTT
J gene: TRBJ1-1; V gene: TRBV7-9; clone size: .; D gene: .; CDR3 length: 16; CDR3 protein: CASSLSPGGYNTEAFF; CDR3 DNA: TGTGCCAGCAGCTTGTCTCCGGGGGGGTATAACACTGAAGCTTTCTTT
J gene: TRBJ1-3; V gene: TRBV7-2; clone size: few; D gene: TRBD1; CDR3 length: 16; CDR3 protein: CASSLAPQGAGNTIYF; CDR3 DNA: TGTGCCAGCAGCTTAGCCCCTCAGGGGGCTGGAAACACCATATATTTT
J gene: TRBJ2-3; V gene: TRBV5-6; clone size: once; D gene: TRBD1; CDR3 length: 16; CDR3 protein: CASSLDWTGVTDTQYF; CDR3 DNA: TGTGCCAGCAGCTTGGATTGGACAGGGGTGACAGATACGCAGTATTTT
J gene: TRBJ2-1; V gene: TRBV6-5; clone size: .; D gene: .; CDR3 length: 16; CDR3 protein: CASSSGAGLSYNEQFF; CDR3 DNA: TGTGCCAGCAGTTCTGGTGCAGGTCTCTCCTACAATGAGCAGTTCTTC
J gene: TRBJ2-2; V gene: TRBV7-3; clone size: few; D gene: .; CDR3 length: 14; CDR3 protein: CASSPYAIGGELFF; CDR3 DNA: TGTGCCAGCAGTCCATATGCCATAGGCGGGGAGCTGTTTTTT
J gene: TRBJ1-6; V gene: TRBV27; clone size: few; D gene: .; CDR3 length: 13; CDR3 protein: CASSYDPGRTLHF; CDR3 DNA: TGTGCCAGCAGTTACGACCCAGGTCGGACCCTCCACTTT
J gene: TRBJ2-2; V gene: TRBV19; clone size: .; D gene: .; CDR3 length: 16; CDR3 protein: CASSRLQNSNTGELFF; CDR3 DNA: TGTGCCAGTAGTCGACTCCAGAATTCGAACACCGGGGAGCTGTTTTTT
J gene: TRBJ2-5; V gene: TRBV5-1; clone size: many; D gene: .; CDR3 length: 15; CDR3 protein: CASSLSFRTEETQYF; CDR3 DNA: TGCGCCAGCAGCTTATCGTTCCGGACCGAAGAGACCCAGTACTTC
J gene: TRBJ2-7; V gene: TRBV20-1; clone size: .; D gene: TRBD1; CDR3 length: 12; CDR3 protein: CSAPTGIDEQYF; CDR3 DNA: TGCAGTGCACCGACAGGGATCGACGAGCAGTACTTC
J gene: TRBJ2-5; V gene: TRBV20-1; clone size: .; D gene: .; CDR3 length: 11; CDR3 protein: CSAPHGETQYF; CDR3 DNA: TGCAGTGCTCCCCACGGGGAGACCCAGTACTTC
J gene: TRBJ2-1; V gene: TRBV20-1; clone size: .; D gene: TRBD2; CDR3 length: 14; CDR3 protein: CSARQLAGANEQFF; CDR3 DNA: TGCAGTGCTCGACAACTAGCGGGGGCCAATGAGCAGTTCTTC
J gene: TRBJ2-7; V gene: TRBV4-2; clone size: many; D gene: .; CDR3 length: 15; CDR3 protein: CASSHGTASSYEQYF; CDR3 DNA: TGTGCCAGCAGCCACGGGACGGCAAGCTCCTACGAGCAGTACTTC
J gene: TRBJ1-5; V gene: TRBV18; clone size: .; D gene: .; CDR3 length: 14; CDR3 protein: CASSPTGYNQPQHF; CDR3 DNA: TGTGCCAGCTCTCCGACGGGGTACAATCAGCCCCAGCATTTT
J gene: TRBJ1-2; V gene: TRBV5-1; clone size: few; D gene: .; CDR3 length: 13; CDR3 protein: CASSFSTGTEDTF; CDR3 DNA: TGCGCCAGCAGCTTTTCGACAGGAACGGAAGACACCTTC
J gene: TRBJ1-5; V gene: TRBV12-5; clone size: .; D gene: TRBD1; CDR3 length: 15; CDR3 protein: CASGPGTGANQPQHF; CDR3 DNA: TGTGCTAGTGGCCCCGGGACAGGTGCTAATCAGCCCCAGCATTTT